This T cell receptor beta chain was captured in a study of blood T cell repertoires in COVID-19 (TCRdb year 2020). For the wider study: Collaborator samples came from the United States, Italy and Spain and covered acute and convalescent phases of COVID-19. The prospective study material was composed of cDNA or gDNA derived from T cells, B-cell-depleted T cells, or PBMCs. The dataset comprised deeply sampled blood TCRbeta repertoires from subjects exposed to, actively infected with, or recovered from COVID-19. HLA class I and class II types, where available, came from metadata supplied by the sample provider rather than from assay-based typing. The samples were drawn from two sources: the first 160 participants of the ongoing ImmuneRACE study, and 1,200 or so subjects contributed by 6 global collaborators. The sample metadata nearly always contained a de-identified subject ID, COVID-19 status, age in years and sex. The repertoires were released in a freely available public database intended as a resource for research on the immune response to SARS-CoV-2.

Details on this clone: It lacks a known antigen. No per-base quality is available; no much larger clone lies one base away.

TCRbeta CDR3 regions were amplified from genomic DNA using the immunoSEQ Assay, a bias-controlled multiplex PCR. Turning to the authors' computational methods: The number of nucleated cells in each sample was estimated from the amplification of reference gene primers within the assay. To quantify the absolute abundance of each unique TCRbeta CDR3 rearrangement, sequence reads were collapsed and filtered. For each sample, productive Simpson clonality was calculated as the square root of Simpson's diversity index across productive rearrangements. Not all clones reach the TCRdb copy of this immuneACCESS table, which keeps in-frame sequences only. Checked studies attribute under half of the gap to unresolved V genes and leave the rest unexplained. That table gives V, J and clone size, and the DNA gave D and trimming. Recorded for this sample are 300,000 to 450,000 clones; more than 75% of them occurred a single time. The top ten constitute roughly 1.2% of the sample.

From the germline V gene, CDR1 is SGHRS and CDR2 is YFSETQ. The CDR3 numbers 15 residues from cysteine through phenylalanine. Just CDR3 DNA is preserved here, 45 bases in frame from base 1. The trim is 0 bases for V and 6 bases for J, with a gap of 10 bases between the germline ends. Results and caveats for the whole study, not just this receptor: How much clinical and demographic metadata was included differed by source and by participant, and the metadata was provided uncurated.

Participants in the prospective study were aged about 18 to 95 years, lived in 20 to 25 United States geographic areas, and enrolled through a virtual design. Cohort assignment in the prospective study relied on participant-reported clinical history from a screening survey and a study questionnaire. For ImmuneRACE Cohort 3, a participant was defined as recovered based on two consecutive negative NP/OP PCR tests, clearance by a healthcare professional, or resolution of symptoms. Mobile phlebotomists in the prospective study collected whole blood, serum and a nasopharyngeal or oropharyngeal swab from every participant. Prospective study participants could optionally give additional blood draws and questionnaires over an approximately 2-month period. Prospective study blood samples were shipped either frozen or at room temperature before DNA extraction.

This sequence uses TRBV5-1 and TRBJ1-6, with a tentative D gene TRBD1 over 5 matching bases. Sequencing input: PBMCs or T cells enriched from blood (not recorded which). The source is a woman aged 18-30 years who had recovered from COVID-19. The DNA sequence is given as TGCGCCAGCAGCTTGGGAGAGGGACTTAATTCACCCCTCCACTTT. Translation gives CASSLGEGLNSPLHF.